A single sample is the source of the 23 T cell receptor beta chains below, sequenced in a study of T cell responses to AZD1222 COVID-19 vaccine. Clones were sequenced by immunoSEQ multiplex PCR, and TCRdb holds only the in-frame ones, with some missing. The table records 55,000 to 80,000 clones, under 90% of them present only once. Material: peripheral blood, obtained on day 0 of AZD1222 vaccination. Receptors originate from an adult in good health.

The chain carries TRBV2 and TRBJ2-7; D gene ambiguous. The CDR3 is 12 amino acids. Germline CDR1 SNHLY, CDR2 FYNNEI. V lost 8 bases to trimming and J lost 3 bases, with 11 bases between them. In DNA, the CDR3 is TGTGCCAGCGGCCTGTTTCTCTACGAGCAGTACTTC. Encoded protein: CASGLFLYEQYF.

V usage is TRBV5-1 and J usage is TRBJ1-6, with 9 bases lining up with TRBD1. The CDR3 spans 16 residues. V shed 2 bases and J 10 bases; nucleotides not matched to a gene: 10. CDR1 SGHRS and CDR2 YFSETQ come from the germline V gene. The CDR3 is CASSLSPGQGQSPLHF. The CDR3 bases are TGCGCCAGCAGCTTAAGTCCGGGACAGGGCCAATCACCCCTCCACTTT.

The chain employs TRBV7-9 and TRBJ1-4, with D uncertain. The germline V and J ends were trimmed by 10 bases and 0 bases, with 12 bases remaining between them. CDR3 length: 14 residues. The germline V gene has CDR1 SEHNR and CDR2 FQNEAQ (reference sequence). The CDR3 spells CATKASATNEKLFF. Written as DNA, the CDR3 is TGTGCCACAAAGGCCTCAGCAACTAATGAAAAACTGTTTTTT.

The J gene is TRBJ2-1, the V gene TRBV25-1; no definite D call. The CDR3 spans 17 residues. CDR1 is MGHDK, CDR2 SYGVNS, per germline. V was pared by 1 base and J by 6 bases, with 19 bases between. The CDR3 is CASSELWADLTANEQFF. DNA of the CDR3: TGTGCCAGCAGTGAATTATGGGCGGACCTTACCGCCAATGAGCAGTTCTTC.

This clone has a handful of counts. The chain joins TRBV27 to TRBJ1-3, with D possibly being TRBD1 (5 bases). The CDR3 spans 15 residues. Germline CDR1 is MNHEY and CDR2 is SMNVEV (reference sequence). V lost 2 bases, J lost 3 bases, and 11 bases lay in between. The CDR3 coding sequence is TGTGCCAGCAGTTTAAGAAGGGGAGGTGGAAACACCATATATTTT. Amino acid sequence: CASSLRRGGGNTIYF.

Written as DNA, the CDR3 is TGTGCCAGCAGTTTAAGGACAGGGAACTACGAGCAGTACTTC. Amino acids: CASSLRTGNYEQYF. This chain connects TRBV28 to TRBJ2-7, with TRBD1 matching 8 bases. CDR1 MDHEN and CDR2 SYDVKM come from the germline V gene. CDR3 length equals 14 residues. After removal of 2 bases from V and 3 bases from J, the junction contained 3 bases not matched to a gene.

This clone was detected only a few times. This chain uses TRBV4-2 with TRBJ1-5; maybe TRBD1 (6 bases). Trimming pared 1 base from V and 7 bases from J, leaving 14 bases between. CDR3 length equals 15 residues. Germline-derived CDR1 and CDR2 are LGHNA and YNFKEQ. In DNA, the CDR3 is TGTGCCAGCAGCCAAGCGAAGGGGGTAGAGCAGCCCCAGCATTTT. It translates to CASSQAKGVEQPQHF.

V and J are TRBV6-2 or TRBV6-3 and TRBJ2-5, with D possibly being TRBD1 (6 bases). The CDR3 has 15 amino acids. Per germline, CDR1 MNHEY and CDR2 SVGEGT. The V end was cut by 6 bases, the J end by 5 bases, with 19 bases between. This chain's CDR3 is CASSHYLQGEETQYF. In DNA, the CDR3 is TGTGCCAGCAGCCATTATTTACAGGGCGAGGAGACCCAGTACTTC.

This sequence joins TRBV5-5 and TRBJ1-2; D uncertain. CDR3 size: 13 residues. Trimming stripped 2 bases from V and 7 bases from J, with 12 bases between. Looked up from germline, CDR1 is SGHKS and CDR2 is YYEKEE (reference sequence). This CDR3 is CASSFQQDAGYTF. CDR3 in DNA: TGTGCCAGCAGCTTTCAACAAGATGCTGGCTACACCTTC.

The J gene is TRBJ1-5, the V gene TRBV12-1; the DNA was not used to check the table's D call, TRBD1. TRBV12-1 is termed a pseudogene. The CDR3 is made up of 18 amino acids. As DNA, the CDR3 is TGTGCCAGCAGCTTTGGATGTGACAGGGTCGGGGGCAATCAGCCCCAGCATTTT. This sequence encodes CASSFGCDRVGGNQPQHF.

This sequence joins TRBV4-3 and TRBJ2-7; TRBD1 is a possible D gene (5 bases). V was shortened by 0 bases and J by 3 bases, with 9 bases between the two germline ends. Per germline, CDR1 LGHNA and CDR2 YSLEER. The CDR3 contains 14 residues. As DNA, the CDR3 is TGCGCCAGCAGCCAAGACAGACAGAGCTACGAGCAGTACTTC. Amino acids: CASSQDRQSYEQYF.

CDR3 nucleotides: TGTGCCAGCAGCCAAGGGACGGGAGCCTACGAGCAGTACTTC. Translated, it gives CASSQGTGAYEQYF. The chain couples TRBV3-1 (or the pseudogene TRBV3-2) to TRBJ2-7, with a possible D match to TRBD2 (6 bases). Germline V gene sequence: CDR1 LGHDT, CDR2 YNNKEL (reference sequence). V shed 1 base and J shed 2 bases, with 9 bases lying between them. There are 14 residues in the CDR3.

V usage is TRBV11-3 and J usage is TRBJ2-2; possibly TRBD2 for D (5 bases). The CDR3 runs 12 residues. Germline-derived CDR1 and CDR2 are SGHNT and YENEEA. Trimming removed 5 bases from V and 4 bases from J, with 5 bases in between. The CDR3 sequence is CASSAGTGELFF. The CDR3 DNA is TGTGCCAGCAGCGCGGGCACCGGGGAGCTGTTTTTT.

The V call is TRBV6-1, the J call TRBJ1-6; D may be TRBD1 (6 bases). The CDR3 contains 17 residues. The germline V gene encodes CDR1 MNHNS and CDR2 SASEGT. Trimming shortened V by 4 bases and J by 10 bases, and 23 bases separated the two germline ends. This CDR3 is CASSAPQGSRRGSPLHF. The CDR3 coding sequence is TGTGCCAGCAGTGCGCCACAGGGTTCCCGGAGAGGGTCACCCCTCCACTTT.

This sequence joins TRBV7-3 and TRBJ2-1, with a possible D match to TRBD2 (6 bases). The CDR3 runs 13 residues. The germline V gene encodes CDR1 SGHTA and CDR2 FQGTGA. V dropped 6 bases and J dropped 5 bases, with 11 bases sitting between them. The CDR3 DNA reads as TGTGCCAGCAGTTTGGGACTGAACAATGAGCAGTTCTTC. This sequence encodes CASSLGLNNEQFF. Combining the CDR3 with reference TRBV7-3 and TRBJ2-1 gives the whole variable domain GAGVSQTPSNKVTEKGKYVELRCDPISGHTALYWYRQSLGQGPEFLIYFQGTGAADDSGLPNDRFFAVRPEGSVSTLKIQRTERGDSAVYLCASSLGLNNEQFFGPGTRLTVL.

The V and J genes are TRBV7-3 and TRBJ2-7; 9 bases agree with TRBD1. The CDR3 is 15 amino acids. Germline loops: CDR1 SGHTA, CDR2 FQGTGA. The V segment lost 0 bases and the J segment 6 bases; nucleotides outside the gene matches: 6. This CDR3 reads CASSLTPGTGIEQYF. CDR3 DNA sequence: TGTGCCAGCAGCTTAACACCTGGGACAGGGATCGAGCAGTACTTC.

The rearrangement joins TRBV11-2 to TRBJ1-1, with TRBD1 matching over 7 bases. V shed 7 bases, J shed 5 bases, and the junction held 10 bases outside the gene matches. The CDR3 has 14 residues. The V gene's germline CDR1 is SGHAT and CDR2 FQNNGV. CDR3 coding DNA: TGTGCCAGCACCGTTACAGGGGAGGGAACTGAAGCTTTCTTT. Protein sequence: CASTVTGEGTEAFF.

V gene TRBV5-1 combines with J gene TRBJ2-3; tentative D call: TRBD1 (5 bases). The ends were cut back, 7 bases at V and 1 base at J, with 19 bases in the middle. Looked up from germline, CDR1 is SGHRS and CDR2 is YFSETQ. CDR3 length: 16 residues. CDR3 region: CASHPNPGLGTDTQYF. In DNA, the CDR3 is TGCGCCAGCCACCCTAATCCAGGGTTGGGCACAGATACGCAGTATTTT.

J is TRBJ2-1 and V is TRBV27, with 8 nucleotides matching TRBD2. Unmatched junction bases numbered 6, after V lost 8 bases and J lost 6 bases. Germline V gene data show CDR1 as MNHEY and CDR2 as SMNVEV (reference sequence). The CDR3 sequence is 13 residues long. CDR3 region: CASGTRGINEQFF. For the CDR3, the DNA is TGTGCCAGCGGGACTAGGGGGATCAATGAGCAGTTCTTC.

The rearrangement uses TRBV24-1 and TRBJ2-1; 9 nucleotides line up with TRBD2. Germline lookup yields CDR1 KGHDR and CDR2 SFDVKD. Trimming cost V 5 bases and J 6 bases; bases outside gene matches: 7. The CDR3 extends over 15 amino acids. This CDR3 is CATSGASGRSNEQFF. DNA for the CDR3: TGTGCCACCAGTGGAGCGAGCGGGAGGTCCAATGAGCAGTTCTTC.

The chain combines TRBV20-1 with TRBJ2-2; possible D gene TRBD1, 7 bases. V was clipped by 3 bases and J by 3 bases, with 11 bases between them. In germline, CDR1 is DFQATT, CDR2 SNEGSKA (reference sequence). The CDR3 has 14 amino acids. In DNA, the CDR3 is TGCAGTGCTAGTGCGGGACAGTACACCGGGGAGCTGTTTTTT. It translates to CSASAGQYTGELFF.

The chain employs TRBV7-8 and TRBJ1-1; TRBD1 matches at 7 bases. CDR1 is SGHVS, CDR2 FQNEAQ, per germline. This CDR3 region has 14 residues. The V and J ends lost 7 bases and 5 bases, in that order; junction bases with no gene match: 10. CDR3 sequence (DNA): TGTGCCAGCACCCCCGGACAGGTCGGTACTGAAGCTTTCTTT. Translated: CASTPGQVGTEAFF.

V is TRBV25-1 and J is TRBJ2-1; 7 bases line up with TRBD1. The junction had 12 bases not matched to a gene; V was cut back by 5 bases and J by 8 bases. CDR3 length: 15 residues. CDR1 is MGHDK and CDR2 is SYGVNS in the germline V gene. CDR3 in amino acids: CASSRTRGTADEQFF. CDR3 DNA: TGTGCCAGCAGTCGGACAAGGGGGACAGCGGATGAGCAGTTCTTC.